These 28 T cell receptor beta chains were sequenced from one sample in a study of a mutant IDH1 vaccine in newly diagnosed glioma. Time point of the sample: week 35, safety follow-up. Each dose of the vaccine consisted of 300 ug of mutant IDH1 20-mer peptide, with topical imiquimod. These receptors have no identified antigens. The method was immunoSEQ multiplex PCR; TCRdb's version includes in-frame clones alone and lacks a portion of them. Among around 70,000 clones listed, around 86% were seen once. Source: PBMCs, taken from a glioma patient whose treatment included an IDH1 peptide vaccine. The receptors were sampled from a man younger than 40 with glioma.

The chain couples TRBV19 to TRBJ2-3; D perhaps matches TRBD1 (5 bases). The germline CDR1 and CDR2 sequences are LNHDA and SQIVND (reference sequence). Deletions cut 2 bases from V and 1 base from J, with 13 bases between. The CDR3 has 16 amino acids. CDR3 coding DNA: TGTGCCAGTAGTATACGCAGGGTTGGGGGCACAGATACGCAGTATTTT. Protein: CASSIRRVGGTDTQYF.

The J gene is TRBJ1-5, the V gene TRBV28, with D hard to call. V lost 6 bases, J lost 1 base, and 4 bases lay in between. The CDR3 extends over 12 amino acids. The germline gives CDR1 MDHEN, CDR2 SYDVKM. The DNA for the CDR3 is TGTGCCAGCAGGAACAGCAATCAGCCCCAGCATTTT. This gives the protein CASRNSNQPQHF.

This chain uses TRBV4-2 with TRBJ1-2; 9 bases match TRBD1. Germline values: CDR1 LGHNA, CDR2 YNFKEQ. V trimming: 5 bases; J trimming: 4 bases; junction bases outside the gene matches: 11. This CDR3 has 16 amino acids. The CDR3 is CASSSGQGNNGYGYTF. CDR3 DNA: TGTGCCAGCAGCTCTGGACAGGGGAACAACGGCTATGGCTACACCTTC.

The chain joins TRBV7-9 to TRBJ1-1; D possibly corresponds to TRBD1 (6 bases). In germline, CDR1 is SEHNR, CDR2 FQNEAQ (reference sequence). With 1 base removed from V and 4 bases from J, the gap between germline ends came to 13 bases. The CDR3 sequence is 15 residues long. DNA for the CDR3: TGTGCCAGCAGCTTAGGCCGACAGGACATCACTGAAGCTTTCTTT. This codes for CASSLGRQDITEAFF.

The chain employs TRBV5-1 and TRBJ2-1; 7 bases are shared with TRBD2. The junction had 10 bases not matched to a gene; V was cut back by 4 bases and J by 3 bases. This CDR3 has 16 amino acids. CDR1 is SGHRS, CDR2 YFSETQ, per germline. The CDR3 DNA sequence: TGCGCCAGCAGCAAGTCCGAGCGGGGCCGCTACAATGAGCAGTTCTTC. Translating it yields CASSKSERGRYNEQFF.

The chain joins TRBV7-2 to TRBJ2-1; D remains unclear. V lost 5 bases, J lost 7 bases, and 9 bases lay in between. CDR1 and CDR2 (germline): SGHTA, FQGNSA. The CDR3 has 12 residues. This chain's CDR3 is CASSIFQNEQFF. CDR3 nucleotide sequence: TGTGCCAGCAGCATATTCCAGAATGAGCAGTTCTTC.

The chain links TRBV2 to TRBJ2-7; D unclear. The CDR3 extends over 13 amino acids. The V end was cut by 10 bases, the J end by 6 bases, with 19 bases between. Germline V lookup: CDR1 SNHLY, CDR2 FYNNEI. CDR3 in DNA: TGTGCCAAGTCCGGGCAGAAGACCCTCGAGCAGTACTTC. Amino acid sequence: CAKSGQKTLEQYF.

The CDR3 spells CAISESSLVDQPQHF. The CDR3 bases are TGTGCCATCAGTGAGTCTTCCTTGGTCGATCAGCCCCAGCATTTT. This sequence joins TRBV10-3 and TRBJ1-5; D gene unclear. Germline V CDR1 and CDR2: ENHRY, SYGVKD. This CDR3 is 15 amino acids long. Trimming pared 0 bases from V and 5 bases from J, leaving 11 bases between.

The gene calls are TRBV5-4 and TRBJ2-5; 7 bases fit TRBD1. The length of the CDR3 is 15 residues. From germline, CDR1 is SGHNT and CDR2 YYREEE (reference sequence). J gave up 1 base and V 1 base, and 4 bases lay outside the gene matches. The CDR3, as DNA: TGTGCCAGCAGCTTGTGGGGGACAGCCCAAGAGACCCAGTACTTC. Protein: CASSLWGTAQETQYF.

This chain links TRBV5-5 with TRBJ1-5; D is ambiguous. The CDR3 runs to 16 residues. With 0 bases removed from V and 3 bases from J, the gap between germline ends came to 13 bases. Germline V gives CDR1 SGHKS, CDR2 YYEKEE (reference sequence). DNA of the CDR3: TGTGCCAGCAGCTTGGCCTGGAGGGTATTCAATCAGCCCCAGCATTTT. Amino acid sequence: CASSLAWRVFNQPQHF.

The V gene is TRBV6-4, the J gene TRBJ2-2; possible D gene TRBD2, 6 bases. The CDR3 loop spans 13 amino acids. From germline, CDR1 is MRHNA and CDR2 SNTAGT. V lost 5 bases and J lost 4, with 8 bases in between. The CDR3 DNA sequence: TGTGCCAGCAGTCCTAGCGCCACCGGGGAGCTGTTTTTT. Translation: CASSPSATGELFF.

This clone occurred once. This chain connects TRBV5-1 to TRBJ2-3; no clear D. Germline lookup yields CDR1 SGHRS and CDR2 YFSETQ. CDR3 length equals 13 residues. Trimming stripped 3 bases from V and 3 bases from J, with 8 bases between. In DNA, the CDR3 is TGCGCCAGCAGCTACGACCGGACAGATACGCAGTATTTT. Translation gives CASSYDRTDTQYF.

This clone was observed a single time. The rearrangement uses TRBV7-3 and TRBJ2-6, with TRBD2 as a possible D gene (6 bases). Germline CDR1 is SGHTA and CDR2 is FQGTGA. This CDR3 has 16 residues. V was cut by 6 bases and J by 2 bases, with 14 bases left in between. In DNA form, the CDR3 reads TGTGCCAGCAGTTTTGAGCCGGGGGCTGGGGCCAACGTCCTGACTTTC. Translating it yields CASSFEPGAGANVLTF. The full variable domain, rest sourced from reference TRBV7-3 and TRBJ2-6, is GAGVSQTPSNKVTEKGKYVELRCDPISGHTALYWYRQSLGQGPEFLIYFQGTGAADDSGLPNDRFFAVRPEGSVSTLKIQRTERGDSAVYLCASSFEPGAGANVLTFGAGSRLTVL.

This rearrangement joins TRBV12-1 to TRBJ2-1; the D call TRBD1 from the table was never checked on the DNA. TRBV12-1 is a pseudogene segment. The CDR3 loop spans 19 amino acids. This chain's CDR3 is CASSLPAQSQGSSYNEQFF. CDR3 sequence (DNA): TGTGCCAGCAGCTTGCCGGCACAGAGCCAGGGGAGCTCCTACAATGAGCAGTTCTTC.

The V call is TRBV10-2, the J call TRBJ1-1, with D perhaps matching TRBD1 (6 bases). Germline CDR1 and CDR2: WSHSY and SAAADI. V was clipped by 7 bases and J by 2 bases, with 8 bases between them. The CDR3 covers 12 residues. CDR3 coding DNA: TGCGCCAGCATAGGGGGAAACACTGAAGCTTTCTTT. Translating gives CASIGGNTEAFF.

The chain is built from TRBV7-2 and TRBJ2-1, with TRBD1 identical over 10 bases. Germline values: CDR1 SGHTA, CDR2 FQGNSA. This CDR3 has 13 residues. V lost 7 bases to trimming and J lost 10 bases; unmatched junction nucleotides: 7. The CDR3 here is CASTPGQGYEQFF. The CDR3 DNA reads TGTGCCAGCACCCCGGGACAGGGGTACGAGCAGTTCTTC.

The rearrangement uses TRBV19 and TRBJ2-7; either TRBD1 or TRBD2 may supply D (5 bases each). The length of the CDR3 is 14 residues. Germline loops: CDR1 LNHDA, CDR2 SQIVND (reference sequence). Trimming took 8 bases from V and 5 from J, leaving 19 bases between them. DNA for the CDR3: TGTGCCAGTTCCACACTCACCGGGACCCACGAGCAGTACTTC. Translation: CASSTLTGTHEQYF.

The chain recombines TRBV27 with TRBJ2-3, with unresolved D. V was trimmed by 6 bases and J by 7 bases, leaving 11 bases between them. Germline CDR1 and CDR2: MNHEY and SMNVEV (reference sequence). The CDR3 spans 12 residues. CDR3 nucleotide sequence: TGTGCCAGCAGATCCACCTCTCATACGCAGTATTTT. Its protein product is CASRSTSHTQYF.

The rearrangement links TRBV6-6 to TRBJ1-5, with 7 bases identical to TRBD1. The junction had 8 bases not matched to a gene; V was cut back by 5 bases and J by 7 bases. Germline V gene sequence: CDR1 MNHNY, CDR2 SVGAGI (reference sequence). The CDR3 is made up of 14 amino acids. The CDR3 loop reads CASSVDRVAQPQHF. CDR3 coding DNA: TGTGCCAGCAGTGTCGACAGGGTTGCGCAGCCCCAGCATTTT.

The CDR3 sequence: CASSRSDTQYF. The CDR3 DNA is TGTGCCAGCAGCCGGTCAGATACGCAGTATTTT. This rearrangement joins TRBV5-4 to TRBJ2-3; D not certain. Trimming cost V 4 bases and J 4 bases, with 4 bases left between them. Germline V gives CDR1 SGHNT, CDR2 YYREEE (reference sequence). The CDR3 is made up of 11 amino acids.

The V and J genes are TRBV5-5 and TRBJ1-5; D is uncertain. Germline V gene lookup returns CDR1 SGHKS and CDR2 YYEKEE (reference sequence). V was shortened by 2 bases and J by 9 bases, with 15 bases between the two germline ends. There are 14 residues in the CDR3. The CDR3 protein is CASSFTSGGRPQHF. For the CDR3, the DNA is TGTGCCAGCAGCTTTACGTCGGGAGGGCGGCCCCAGCATTTT.

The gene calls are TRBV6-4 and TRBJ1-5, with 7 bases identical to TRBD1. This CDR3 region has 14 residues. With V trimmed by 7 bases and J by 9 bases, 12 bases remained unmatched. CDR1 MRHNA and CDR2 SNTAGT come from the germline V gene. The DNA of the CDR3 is TGTGCCAGCACCCAAGGGGGCCGTCATCGGCCCCAGCATTTT. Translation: CASTQGGRHRPQHF.

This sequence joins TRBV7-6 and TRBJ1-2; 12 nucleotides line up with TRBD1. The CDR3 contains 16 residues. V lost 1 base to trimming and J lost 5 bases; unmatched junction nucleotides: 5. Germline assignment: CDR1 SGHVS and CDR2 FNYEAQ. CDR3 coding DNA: TGTGCCAGCAGCTTAGAGGGACAGGGGGCTCAGTATGGCTACACCTTC. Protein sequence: CASSLEGQGAQYGYTF.

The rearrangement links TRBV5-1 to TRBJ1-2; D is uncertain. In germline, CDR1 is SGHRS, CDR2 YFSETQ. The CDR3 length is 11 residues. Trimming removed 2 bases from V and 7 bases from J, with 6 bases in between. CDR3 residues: CASSLNGGYTF. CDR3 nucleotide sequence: TGCGCCAGCAGCTTAAATGGTGGCTACACCTTC.

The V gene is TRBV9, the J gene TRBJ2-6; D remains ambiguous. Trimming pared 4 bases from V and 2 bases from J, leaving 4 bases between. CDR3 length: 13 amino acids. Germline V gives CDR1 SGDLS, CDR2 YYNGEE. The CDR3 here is CASSLAGANVLTF. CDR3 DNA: TGTGCCAGCAGCCTCGCTGGGGCCAACGTCCTGACTTTC. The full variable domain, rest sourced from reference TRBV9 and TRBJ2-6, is DSGVTQTPKHLITATGQRVTLRCSPRSGDLSVYWYQQSLDQGLQFLIQYYNGEERAKGNILERFSAQQFPDLHSELNLSSLELGDSALYFCASSLAGANVLTFGAGSRLTVL.

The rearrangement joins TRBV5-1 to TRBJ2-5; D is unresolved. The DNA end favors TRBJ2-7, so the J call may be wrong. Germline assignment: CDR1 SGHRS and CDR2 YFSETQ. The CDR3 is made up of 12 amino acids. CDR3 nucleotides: TGCGCCAGCAGCTCCGTGGTAAACGAGCAGTACTTC. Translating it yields CASSSVVNEQYF.

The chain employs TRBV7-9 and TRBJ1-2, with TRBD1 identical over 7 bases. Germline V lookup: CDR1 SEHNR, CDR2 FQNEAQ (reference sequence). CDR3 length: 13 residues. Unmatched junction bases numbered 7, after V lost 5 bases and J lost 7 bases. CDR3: CASSPGQSFGYTF. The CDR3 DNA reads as TGTGCCAGCAGCCCGGGACAGTCATTTGGCTACACCTTC.

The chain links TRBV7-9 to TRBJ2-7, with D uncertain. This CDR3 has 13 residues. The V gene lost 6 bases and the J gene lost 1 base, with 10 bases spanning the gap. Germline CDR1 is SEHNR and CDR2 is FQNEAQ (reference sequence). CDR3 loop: CASRRTDSYEQYF. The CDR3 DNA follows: TGTGCCAGCAGGAGGACGGATTCCTACGAGCAGTACTTC.